This T cell receptor beta chain appears in the sequencing data of a study of synovial regulatory T cells in juvenile arthritis. Study-level results: TCR diversity was lower in inflammation-associated blood Treg cells than in other blood Treg cells.

A word on this clone: The antigen is not known.

Median age around 11 years (2.4-22.9); median disease duration approximately 7 years (0.2-19.1). Using immunoSEQ multiplex PCR, the repertoire was profiled, and TCRdb retains in-frame clones only, with some absent. The repertoire shows about 9,100 clones; the top ten hold 0.72%. This receptor was taken from a donor aged 2-30 years with juvenile idiopathic arthritis. Sequencing was performed on Treg cells from blood. Subset meaning: remaining (HLA-DR-negative) circulating blood Treg cells.

The CDR3 protein is CASSQDPTGGYNEQFF. The chain employs TRBV4-3 and TRBJ2-1; there is no DNA to check the TCRdb D call of TRBD1. Germline V gene lookup returns CDR1 LGHNA and CDR2 YSLEER. This CDR3 contains 16 residues. No DNA is listed.